The source of this T cell receptor beta chain is a study of radiotherapy plus CTLA-4 blockade in lung cancer. On the study more broadly: Disease control was present in 25% to 35% of patients, and objective responses in under 20%.

Study outcomes and limitations: Some TCR clones had been derived from tumors. These clones expanded in peripheral blood after radiotherapy plus ipilimumab.

As to this clone: Its antigen is unidentified.

Clones were read by immunoSEQ multiplex PCR, and TCRdb kept only the in-frame ones, dropping some. The sample consists of 80,000 or so clones, roughly 79% of them appearing once. Sequences were derived from peripheral blood, sampled from a patient treated with radiotherapy plus ipilimumab. This receptor was obtained from a human donor with non-small cell lung cancer whose response to radiotherapy plus ipilimumab could not be evaluated. Some clones in this sample may be carry-over from other donors' samples.

CDR3 protein: CASRGDSYNYGYTF. The CDR3 nucleotides read TGTGCCAGCAGGGGGGACAGCTACAACTATGGCTACACCTTC. The chain couples TRBV6-6 to TRBJ1-2; 7 nucleotides agree with TRBD1. Germline trimming cut 6 bases from V and 2 bases from J; bases unmatched to any gene: 6. Germline CDR1 MNHNY, CDR2 SVGAGI (reference sequence). The CDR3 runs 14 residues.